The clone carrying this T cell receptor beta chain was recorded only once. What it binds is not known. The sample belongs to a study of shared clonotypes between healthy human individuals. Broader study findings: Clonotype sharing across several donors was observed for 5% to 6.5% of naive CD4 clonotypes. Lower generation probabilities were found for non-shared clonotypes than for those shared by all four donors.

Here immunoSEQ multiplex PCR was the method, and the copy in TCRdb shows in-frame clones only, minus some. The sample yields over 2 million clones, roughly 92% seen once. V shed 5 bases, J shed 4 bases, and the junction held 8 bases outside the gene matches. The germline gives CDR1 SGHNT, CDR2 YENEEA. The length of the CDR3 is 15 residues. Sequencing was performed on naive CD4+ T cells from PBMCs. Subset denoted: CD45RA+ positively selected. The chain has TRBV11-3 and TRBJ2-1; TRBD1 aligns across 7 bases. This receptor was identified in a man younger than 35 in good health. Some clones in this sample may be carry-over from other donors' samples. CDR3 protein: CASSPRQGRYNEQFF. The CDR3 DNA reads TGTGCCAGCAGCCCCAGACAGGGTCGGTACAATGAGCAGTTCTTC.